What follows is one T cell receptor beta chain and its context. The antigen remains unidentified. These data come from a study of OX40 agonist ivuxolimab in advanced cancers. The CDR3 contains 16 residues. V gave up 2 bases and J gave up 2 bases; unmatched junction bases: 5. The germline CDR1 and CDR2 sequences are SNHLY and FYNNEI. The protocol was immunoSEQ multiplex PCR, while the TCRdb copy is restricted to in-frame clones and leaves out a portion. The sample includes tens of thousands of clones, approximately 90% of them seen just once. Whole-study results and caveats: Among T cells, CD8+ cells averaged more expanded clones than CD4+ cells.

The sequence was obtained from an adult with an advanced solid tumor such as melanoma, head and neck, liver or kidney cancer. Specimen: CD4+ or CD8+ T cells sorted from blood, collected in a trial of the OX40 agonist ivuxolimab. The chain employs TRBV2 and TRBJ2-5; the match to TRBD2 covers 10 bases. CDR3 coding DNA: TGTGCCAGCAGTGAAAGGGCTAGCGGGGGACAAGAGACCCAGTACTTC. Protein sequence: CASSERASGGQETQYF. Together with reference TRBV2 and TRBJ2-5, the CDR3 gives the full variable domain: EPEVTQTPSHQVTQMGQEVILRCVPISNHLYFYWYRQILGQKVEFLVSFYNNEISEKSEIFDDQFSVERPDGSNFTLKIRSTKLEDSAMYFCASSERASGGQETQYFGPGTRLLVL.